This T cell receptor beta chain originates from a study of cytomegalovirus exposure and HLA in healthy donors. Study-wide findings and caveats: With high specificity and sensitivity, the classifier reportedly diagnosed cytomegalovirus status. A later analysis appeared to link common viral pathogens to several of the most significant clusters. An analysis was carried out at a later point. It showed that HLA-associated TCR beta chains were more clonally expanded than equally common non-associated chains.

The CDR3 loop spans 12 amino acids. Germline V gives CDR1 SGHNT, CDR2 YYREEE (reference sequence). Unmatched junction bases numbered 7, after V lost 4 bases and J lost 10 bases. Comments on this clone: What it binds is not known.

The primer mix had 60 Vbeta and 13 Jbeta primers. Clones were read by immunoSEQ multiplex PCR, and TCRdb kept only the in-frame ones, dropping some. The data show 180,000 or so clones, approximately 78% seen once. This receptor was obtained from a woman in her forties or fifties in good health and CMV-seropositive. The specimen sequenced was PBMCs. The chain recombines TRBV5-4 with TRBJ1-1; 7 bases are a match to TRBD1. The CDR3 sequence is CASSRQGGGAFF. CDR3 nucleotide sequence: TGTGCCAGCAGCCGACAGGGAGGCGGAGCTTTCTTT.